The sequence of this T cell receptor beta chain was determined in a study of CD8 T cells in ankylosing spondylitis. Generation of TCR beta libraries employed quantitative 5'-RACE incorporating molecular barcodes. Each CDR3 protein is one row after TCRdb ran MiXCR on the 5' RACE reads. The sample carries some 52,000 distinct CDR3 sequences, 7.4% recorded once. This clonotype was seen a few times. The antigen remains unidentified. Notes on the study in general: Reports of some motif variants in reactive arthritis synovial fluid and blood predate this one. Matched ankylosing spondylitis synovial fluid reportedly contained a significantly enriched population of disease-linked clones. A TCR beta motif of eight highly homologous variants appeared characteristic of ankylosing spondylitis blood.

This CDR3 contains 14 residues. Germline CDR1 reads SQVTM; CDR2 reads ANQGSEA. J was trimmed by 2 bases and V by 4 bases; bases with no gene match: 8. The receptor was isolated from a female donor with ankylosing spondylitis or in good health (not recorded which). The chain uses TRBV29-1 and TRBJ2-7, with 7 bases matching TRBD1. The specimen was blood, either unsorted or a sorted T cell fraction (not recorded which). CDR3 amino acids: CSVAVLTGAYEQYF. CDR3 DNA: TGCAGCGTTGCCGTCTTAACAGGGGCCTACGAGCAGTACTTC.